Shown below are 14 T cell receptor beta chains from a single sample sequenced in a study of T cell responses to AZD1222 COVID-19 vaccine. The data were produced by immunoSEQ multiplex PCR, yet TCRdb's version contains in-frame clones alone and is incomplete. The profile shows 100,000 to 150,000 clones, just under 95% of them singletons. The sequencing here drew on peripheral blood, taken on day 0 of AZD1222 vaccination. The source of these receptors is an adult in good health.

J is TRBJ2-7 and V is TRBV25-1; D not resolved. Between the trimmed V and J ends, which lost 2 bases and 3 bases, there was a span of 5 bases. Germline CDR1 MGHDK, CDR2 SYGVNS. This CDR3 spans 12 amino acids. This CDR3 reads CASSELGYEQYF. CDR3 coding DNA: TGTGCCAGCAGTGAACTTGGCTACGAGCAGTACTTC.

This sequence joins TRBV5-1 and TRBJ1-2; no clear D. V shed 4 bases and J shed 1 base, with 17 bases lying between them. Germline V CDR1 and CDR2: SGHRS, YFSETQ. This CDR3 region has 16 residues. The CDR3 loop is CASSPSNGSRNYGYTF. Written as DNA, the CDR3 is TGCGCCAGCAGCCCCTCAAATGGGTCACGTAACTATGGCTACACCTTC.

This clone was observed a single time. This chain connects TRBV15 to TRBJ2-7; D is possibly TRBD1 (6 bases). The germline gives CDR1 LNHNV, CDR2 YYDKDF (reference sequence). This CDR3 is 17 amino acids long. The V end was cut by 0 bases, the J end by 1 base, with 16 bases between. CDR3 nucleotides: TGTGCCACCAGCAGAGATTTAGGGGGTGAATTTTCCTACGAGCAGTACTTC. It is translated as CATSRDLGGEFSYEQYF.

The CDR3 loop is CASSPGTGYDEQYF. In nucleotides, the CDR3 is TGCGCCAGCAGCCCCGGGACAGGGTATGACGAGCAGTACTTC. The chain is built from TRBV5-1 and TRBJ2-7; 9 nucleotides agree with TRBD1. V was clipped by 4 bases and J by 5 bases; unmatched bases: 7. There are 14 residues in the CDR3. CDR1 SGHRS and CDR2 YFSETQ come from the germline V gene.

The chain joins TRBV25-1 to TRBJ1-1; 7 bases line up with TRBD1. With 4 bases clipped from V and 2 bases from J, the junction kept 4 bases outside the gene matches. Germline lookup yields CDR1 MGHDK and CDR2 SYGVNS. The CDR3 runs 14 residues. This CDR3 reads CASSVGQLNTEAFF. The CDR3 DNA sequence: TGTGCCAGCAGTGTGGGACAGCTAAACACTGAAGCTTTCTTT.

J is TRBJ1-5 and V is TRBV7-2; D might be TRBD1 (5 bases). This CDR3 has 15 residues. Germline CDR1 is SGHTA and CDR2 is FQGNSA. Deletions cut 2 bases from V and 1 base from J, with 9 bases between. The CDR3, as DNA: TGTGCCAGCAGCTTATACCAGGGCAGCAATCAGCCCCAGCATTTT. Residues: CASSLYQGSNQPQHF.

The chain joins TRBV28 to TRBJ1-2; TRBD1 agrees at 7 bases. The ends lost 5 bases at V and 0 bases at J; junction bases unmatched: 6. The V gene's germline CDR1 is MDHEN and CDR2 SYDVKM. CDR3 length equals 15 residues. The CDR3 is CASSPGTAANYGYTF. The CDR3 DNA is TGTGCCAGCAGTCCAGGGACAGCAGCTAACTATGGCTACACCTTC.

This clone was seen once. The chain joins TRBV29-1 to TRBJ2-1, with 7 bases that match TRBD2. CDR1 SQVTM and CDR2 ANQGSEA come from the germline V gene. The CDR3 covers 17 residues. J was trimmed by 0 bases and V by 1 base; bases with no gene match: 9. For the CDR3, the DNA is TGCAGCGTTGAAGTCCCTGGGGGAGGGGCCTCCTACAATGAGCAGTTCTTC. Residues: CSVEVPGGGASYNEQFF.

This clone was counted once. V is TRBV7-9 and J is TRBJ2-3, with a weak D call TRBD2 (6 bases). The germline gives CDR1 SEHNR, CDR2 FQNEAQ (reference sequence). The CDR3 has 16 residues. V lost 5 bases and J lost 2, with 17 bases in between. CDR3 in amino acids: CASSDPRRGSTDTQYF. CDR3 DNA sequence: TGTGCCAGCAGCGACCCGAGGCGGGGATCCACAGATACGCAGTATTTT.

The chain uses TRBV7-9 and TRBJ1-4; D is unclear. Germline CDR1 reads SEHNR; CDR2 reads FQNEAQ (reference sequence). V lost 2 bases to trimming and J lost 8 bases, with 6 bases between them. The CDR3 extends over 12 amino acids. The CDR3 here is CASSLRGEKLFF. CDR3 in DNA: TGTGCCAGCAGCTTACGCGGGGAAAAACTGTTTTTT.

The CDR3 loop reads CASSPDSTEAFF. The CDR3 region has the DNA TGTGCCAGCTCACCCGACAGCACTGAAGCTTTCTTT. This chain connects TRBV18 to TRBJ1-1; maybe TRBD1 (5 bases). The V end lost 3 bases, the J end lost 4 bases, and 6 bases lay between the germline ends. The CDR3 has 12 residues. Germline V gene lookup returns CDR1 KGHSH and CDR2 LQKENI.

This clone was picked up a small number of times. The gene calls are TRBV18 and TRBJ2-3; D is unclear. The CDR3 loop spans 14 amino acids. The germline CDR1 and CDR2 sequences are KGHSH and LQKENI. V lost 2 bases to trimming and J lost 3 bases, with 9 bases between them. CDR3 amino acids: CASSPNIRTDTQYF. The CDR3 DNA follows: TGTGCCAGCTCACCAAACATCCGGACAGATACGCAGTATTTT.

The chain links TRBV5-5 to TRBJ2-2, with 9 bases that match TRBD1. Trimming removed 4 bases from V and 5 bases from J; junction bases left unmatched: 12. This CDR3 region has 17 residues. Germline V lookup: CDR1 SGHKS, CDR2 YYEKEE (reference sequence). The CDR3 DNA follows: TGTGCCAGCAGCCCCGACCGGACAGGGGCAAGGACCGGGGAGCTGTTTTTT. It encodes CASSPDRTGARTGELFF. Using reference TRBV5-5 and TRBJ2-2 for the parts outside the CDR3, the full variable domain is DAGVTQSPTHLIKTRGQQVTLRCSPISGHKSVSWYQQVLGQGPQFIFQYYEKEERGRGNFPDRFSARQFPNYSSELNVNALLLGDSALYLCASSPDRTGARTGELFFGEGSRLTVL.

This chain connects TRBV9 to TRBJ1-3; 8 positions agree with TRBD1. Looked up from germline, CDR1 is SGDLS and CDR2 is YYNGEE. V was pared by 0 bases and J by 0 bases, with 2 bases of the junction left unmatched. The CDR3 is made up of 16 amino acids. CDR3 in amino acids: CASSVVDRASGNTIYF. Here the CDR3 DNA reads TGTGCCAGCAGCGTAGTGGACAGGGCCTCTGGAAACACCATATATTTT.